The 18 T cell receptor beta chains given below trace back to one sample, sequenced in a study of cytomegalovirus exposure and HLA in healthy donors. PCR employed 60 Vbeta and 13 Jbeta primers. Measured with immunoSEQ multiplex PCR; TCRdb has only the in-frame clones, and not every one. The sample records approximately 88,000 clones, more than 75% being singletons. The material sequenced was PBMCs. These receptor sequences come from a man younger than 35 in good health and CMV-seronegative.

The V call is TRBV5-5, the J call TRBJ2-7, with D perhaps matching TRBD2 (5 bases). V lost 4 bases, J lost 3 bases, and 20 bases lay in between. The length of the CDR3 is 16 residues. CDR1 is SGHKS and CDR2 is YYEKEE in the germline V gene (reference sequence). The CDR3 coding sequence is TGTGCCAGCAGCCGTGACGGAGGTATTTTCCGCTACGAGCAGTACTTC. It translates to CASSRDGGIFRYEQYF.

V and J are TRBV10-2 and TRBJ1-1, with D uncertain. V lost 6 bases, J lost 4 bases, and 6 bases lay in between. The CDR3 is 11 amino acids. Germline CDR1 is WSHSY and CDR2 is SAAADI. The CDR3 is CASRDFTEAFF. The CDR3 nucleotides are TGCGCCAGCAGGGACTTCACTGAAGCTTTCTTT.

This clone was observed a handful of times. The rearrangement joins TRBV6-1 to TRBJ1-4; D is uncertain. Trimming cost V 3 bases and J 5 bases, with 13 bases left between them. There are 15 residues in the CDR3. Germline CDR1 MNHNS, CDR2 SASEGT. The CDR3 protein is CASSDIRQSNEKLFF. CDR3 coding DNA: TGTGCCAGCAGTGACATTCGTCAGTCAAATGAAAAACTGTTTTTT.

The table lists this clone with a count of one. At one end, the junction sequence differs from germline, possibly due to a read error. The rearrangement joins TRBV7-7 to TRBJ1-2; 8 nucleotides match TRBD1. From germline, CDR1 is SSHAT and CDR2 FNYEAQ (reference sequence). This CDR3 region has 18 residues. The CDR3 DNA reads TGTGCTAGCAGCTTTTTAAACTCCTCGGGTAGACAGGGGTCTGGCTACACCTTC. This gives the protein CASSFLNSSGRQGSGYTF. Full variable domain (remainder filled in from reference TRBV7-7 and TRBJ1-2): GAGVSQSPRYKVTKRGQDVTLRCDPISSHATLYWYQQALGQGPEFLTYFNYEAQPDKSGLPSDRFSAERPEGSISTLTIQRTEQRDSAMYRCASSFLNSSGRQGSGYTFGSGTRLTVV.

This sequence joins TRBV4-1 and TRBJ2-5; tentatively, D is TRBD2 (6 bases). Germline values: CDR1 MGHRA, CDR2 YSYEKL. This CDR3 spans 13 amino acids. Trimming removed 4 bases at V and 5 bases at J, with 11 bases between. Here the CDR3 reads CASSRDFQETQYF. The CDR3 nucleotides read TGCGCCAGCAGCCGGGACTTCCAGGAGACCCAGTACTTC.

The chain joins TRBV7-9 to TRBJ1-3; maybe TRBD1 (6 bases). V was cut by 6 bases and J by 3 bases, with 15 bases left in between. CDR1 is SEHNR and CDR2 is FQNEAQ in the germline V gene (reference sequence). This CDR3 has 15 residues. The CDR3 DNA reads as TGTGCCAGCAGTACCATAACACAGGGTGGAAACACCATATATTTT. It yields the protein CASSTITQGGNTIYF. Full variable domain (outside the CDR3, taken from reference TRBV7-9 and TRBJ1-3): DTGVSQNPRHKITKRGQNVTFRCDPISEHNRLYWYRQTLGQGPEFLTYFQNEAQLEKSRLLSDRFSAERPKGSFSTLEIQRTEQGDSAMYLCASSTITQGGNTIYFGEGSWLTVV.

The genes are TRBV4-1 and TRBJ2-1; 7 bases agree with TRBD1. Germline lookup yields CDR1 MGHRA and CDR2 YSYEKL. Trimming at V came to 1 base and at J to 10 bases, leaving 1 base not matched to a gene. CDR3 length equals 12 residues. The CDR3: CASSQVRGEQFF. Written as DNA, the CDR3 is TGCGCCAGCAGCCAAGTCAGGGGGGAGCAGTTCTTC.

The CDR3 region has the DNA TGTGCCAGCAGTGCGGACAATTCAGACGAGCAGTACTTC. Protein: CASSADNSDEQYF. V usage is TRBV25-1 and J usage is TRBJ2-7; tentatively, D is TRBD1 (5 bases). Germline V gene lookup returns CDR1 MGHDK and CDR2 SYGVNS. The CDR3 spans 13 residues. V lost 4 bases, J lost 5 bases, and 12 bases lay in between.

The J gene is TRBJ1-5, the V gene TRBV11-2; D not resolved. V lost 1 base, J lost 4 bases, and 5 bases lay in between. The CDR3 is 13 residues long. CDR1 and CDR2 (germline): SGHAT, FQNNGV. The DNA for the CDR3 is TGTGCCAGCAGCTTAGCCAGAAATCAGCCCCAGCATTTT. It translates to CASSLARNQPQHF.

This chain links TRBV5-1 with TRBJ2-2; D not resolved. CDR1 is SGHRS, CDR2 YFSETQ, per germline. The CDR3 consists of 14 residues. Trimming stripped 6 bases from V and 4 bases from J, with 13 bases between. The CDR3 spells CASNRPGGTGELFF. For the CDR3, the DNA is TGCGCCAGCAACCGCCCCGGCGGCACCGGGGAGCTGTTTTTT.

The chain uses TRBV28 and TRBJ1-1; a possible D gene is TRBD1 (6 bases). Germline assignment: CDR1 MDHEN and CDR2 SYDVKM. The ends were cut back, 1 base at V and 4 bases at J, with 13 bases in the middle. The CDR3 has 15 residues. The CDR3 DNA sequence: TGTGCCAGCAGTTTATTTAGTATGGGGGCCACTGAAGCTTTCTTT. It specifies CASSLFSMGATEAFF.

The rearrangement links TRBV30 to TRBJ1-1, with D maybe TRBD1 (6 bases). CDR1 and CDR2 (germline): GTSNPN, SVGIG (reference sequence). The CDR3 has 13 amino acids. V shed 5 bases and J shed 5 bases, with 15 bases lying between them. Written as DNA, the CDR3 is TGTGCCTGGGACAGGTCTCGTCGGACTGAAGCTTTCTTT. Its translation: CAWDRSRRTEAFF.

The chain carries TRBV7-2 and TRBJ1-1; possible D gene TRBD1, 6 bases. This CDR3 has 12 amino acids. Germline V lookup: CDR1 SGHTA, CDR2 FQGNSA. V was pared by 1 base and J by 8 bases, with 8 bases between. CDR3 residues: CASSLVGGEAFF. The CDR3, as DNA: TGTGCCAGCAGCTTAGTTGGGGGCGAAGCTTTCTTT.

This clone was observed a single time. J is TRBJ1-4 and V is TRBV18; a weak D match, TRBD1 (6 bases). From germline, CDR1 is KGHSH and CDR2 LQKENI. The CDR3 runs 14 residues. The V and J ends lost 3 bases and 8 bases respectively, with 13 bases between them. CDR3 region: CASSPNRVGEKLFF. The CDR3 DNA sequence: TGTGCCAGCTCACCCAACAGGGTGGGAGAAAAACTGTTTTTT.

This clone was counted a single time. The CDR3 protein is CAWSVRTYNEKLFF. Written as DNA, the CDR3 is TGTGCCTGGAGTGTACGGACATATAATGAAAAACTGTTTTTT. This rearrangement joins TRBV30 to TRBJ1-4, with D tentatively TRBD1 (5 bases). This CDR3 comprises 14 residues. V lost 0 bases and J 4 bases, leaving 9 bases between the germline ends. CDR1 is GTSNPN and CDR2 is SVGIG in the germline V gene (reference sequence).

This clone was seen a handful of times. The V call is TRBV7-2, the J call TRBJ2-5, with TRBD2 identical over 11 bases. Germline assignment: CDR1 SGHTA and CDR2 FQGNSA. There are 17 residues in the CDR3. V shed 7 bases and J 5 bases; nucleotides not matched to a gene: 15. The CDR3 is CASTPWGSGGASETQYF. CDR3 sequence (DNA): TGTGCCAGCACCCCTTGGGGTAGCGGGGGGGCTTCGGAGACCCAGTACTTC.

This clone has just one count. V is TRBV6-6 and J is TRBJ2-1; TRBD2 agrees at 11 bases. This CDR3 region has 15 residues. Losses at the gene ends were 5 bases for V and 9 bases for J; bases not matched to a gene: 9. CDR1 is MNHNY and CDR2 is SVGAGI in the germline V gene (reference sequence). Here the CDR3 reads CASSVGTSGGSEQFF. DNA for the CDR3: TGTGCCAGCAGTGTCGGAACTAGCGGGGGCAGTGAGCAGTTCTTC.

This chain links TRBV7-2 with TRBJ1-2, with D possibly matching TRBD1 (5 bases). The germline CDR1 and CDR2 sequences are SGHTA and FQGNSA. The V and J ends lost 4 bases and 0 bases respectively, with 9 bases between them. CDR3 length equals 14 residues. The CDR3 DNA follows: TGTGCCAGCAGCTCAGGGCCTGCTAACTATGGCTACACCTTC. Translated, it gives CASSSGPANYGYTF. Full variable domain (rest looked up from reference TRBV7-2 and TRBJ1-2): GAGVSQSPSNKVTEKGKDVELRCDPISGHTALYWYRQSLGQGLEFLIYFQGNSAPDKSGLPSDRFSAERTGGSVSTLTIQRTQQEDSAVYLCASSSGPANYGYTFGSGTRLTVV.